This T cell receptor (beta chain) was observed in a study of blood T cell repertoires in COVID-19. The overall study: Sites in the United States, Italy and Spain provided acute and convalescent COVID-19 samples. T cells, B-cell-depleted T cells, or PBMCs provided the cDNA or gDNA that served as material.

Original data processing: Reference gene primer amplification gave nucleated cell count estimates. The protocol was immunoSEQ multiplex PCR, while the TCRdb copy is restricted to in-frame clones and leaves out a portion. V and J calls and clone size follow that table, whereas D and trimming were derived from the DNA. This table has 200,000 to 300,000 clones, more than 70% appearing once. CDR1 and CDR2 from the germline V gene are SGHRS and YFSETQ. The junction had 6 bases not matched to a gene; V was cut back by 6 bases and J by 4 bases. The CDR3 sequence is 14 residues long. The V gene is TRBV5-1, the J gene TRBJ2-1; 8 bases are shared with TRBD1. This TCR was sampled from a man older than 75 with acute or convalescent COVID-19. Material for sequencing was peripheral blood. CDR3 sequence (DNA): TGCGCCAGCAAACCGGGACAGGATTACAATGAGCAGTTCTTC. It translates to CASKPGQDYNEQFF.